The 11 T cell receptor beta chains in this list originate from one sample, sequenced in a study of T cells after yellow fever vaccination. TCRdb re-called the 5' RACE reads through MiXCR, storing one row per CDR3 protein. The repertoire consists of some 200,000 distinct CDR3 sequences, with roughly 3.3% occurring once and the leading ten covering about 3.3%. The sample here was CD4+ T cells sorted from PBMCs, taken 10 days after the yellow fever booster vaccination. The receptors derive from a man between 18 and 35 years old who received the YFV17D yellow fever vaccine.

The chain uses TRBV6-1 and TRBJ1-2, with D hard to call. The CDR3 is 14 amino acids. Trimming removed 1 base at V and 7 bases at J, with 13 bases between. Germline loops: CDR1 MNHNS, CDR2 SASEGT. CDR3 amino acids: CASSEGEGRGGYTF. Written as DNA, the CDR3 is TGTGCCAGCAGTGAAGGCGAAGGGCGAGGTGGCTACACCTTC.

This clonotype was seen a few times. The rearrangement links TRBV4-3 to TRBJ2-3; TRBD2 matches 12 bases. Germline-derived CDR1 and CDR2 are LGHNA and YSLEER. This CDR3 spans 19 amino acids. With 0 bases clipped from V and 4 bases from J, the junction kept 11 bases outside the gene matches. The CDR3 loop is CASSQEGASGGALPDTQYF. The CDR3 DNA sequence: TGCGCCAGCAGCCAAGAAGGTGCTAGCGGGGGGGCCCTCCCAGATACGCAGTATTTT.

This clonotype was observed many times. J is TRBJ2-1 and V is TRBV24-1; D uncertain. CDR1 and CDR2 from the germline V gene are KGHDR and SFDVKD. V lost 3 bases to trimming and J lost 10 bases, with 9 bases between them. The length of the CDR3 is 12 residues. CDR3 coding DNA: TGTGCCACCAGTGATCCCCTACGGGAGCAGTTCTTC. This translates into CATSDPLREQFF.

DNA for the CDR3: TGTGCCAGGGGGCGGGGGCAGAACACCGGGGAGCTGTTTTTT. Its translation is CARGRGQNTGELFF. V is TRBV5-4 and J is TRBJ2-2, with D perhaps TRBD2 (7 bases). V shed 8 bases and J shed 1 base, with 12 bases lying between them. The germline V gene encodes CDR1 SGHNT and CDR2 YYREEE (reference sequence). CDR3 length: 14 residues.

The chain employs TRBV3-1 and TRBJ1-1; D unclear. V lost 3 bases, J lost 6 bases, and 17 bases lay in between. Germline values: CDR1 LGHDT, CDR2 YNNKEL (reference sequence). CDR3 length: 15 residues. The chain's CDR3 is CASSHLGRNSPEAFF. CDR3 DNA sequence: TGTGCCAGCAGCCACTTAGGGAGAAATTCGCCTGAAGCTTTCTTT.

This clonotype was counted at least ten times. This chain uses TRBV14 with TRBJ2-7, with D possibly being TRBD2 (6 bases). Germline CDR1 SGHDN, CDR2 FVKESK. V lost 2 bases and J 10 bases, leaving 15 bases between the germline ends. The CDR3 contains 13 residues. The CDR3 is CASSQTRGTGQYF. The CDR3 DNA reads TGTGCCAGCAGCCAAACCCGAGGGACTGGACAGTACTTC. The full variable domain, completed using reference TRBV14 and TRBJ2-7, is EAGVTQFPSHSVIEKGQTVTLRCDPISGHDNLYWYRRVMGKEIKFLLHFVKESKQDESGMPNNRFLAERTGGTYSTLKVQPAELEDSGVYFCASSQTRGTGQYFGPGTRLTVT.

This clonotype has ten or more counts. This chain uses TRBV2 with TRBJ1-1; the D gene is possibly TRBD1 (5 bases). Germline V gene sequence: CDR1 SNHLY, CDR2 FYNNEI. Trimming shortened V by 3 bases and J by 1 base, and 9 bases separated the two germline ends. The CDR3 runs to 14 residues. For the CDR3, the DNA is TGTGCCAGCAGTGAGCAGGGCCCGAACACTGAAGCTTTCTTT. This sequence encodes CASSEQGPNTEAFF. The entire variable domain, with the rest obtained from reference TRBV2 and TRBJ1-1, is as follows: EPEVTQTPSHQVTQMGQEVILRCVPISNHLYFYWYRQILGQKVEFLVSFYNNEISEKSEIFDDQFSVERPDGSNFTLKIRSTKLEDSAMYFCASSEQGPNTEAFFGQGTRLTVV.

This clonotype was counted only a few times. The chain uses TRBV7-6 and TRBJ2-3; 12 bases fit TRBD2. Per the germline V gene, CDR1 is SGHVS and CDR2 is FNYEAQ. There are 15 residues in the CDR3. V shed 2 bases and J 7 bases; nucleotides not matched to a gene: 4. CDR3 loop: CASSLLAGGQNTQYF. CDR3 sequence (DNA): TGTGCCAGCAGCTTACTAGCGGGGGGGCAAAATACGCAGTATTTT. The full variable domain, in which reference TRBV7-6 and TRBJ2-3 provide the parts outside the CDR3, is GAGVSQSPRYKVTKRGQDVALRCDPISGHVSLYWYRQALGQGPEFLTYFNYEAQQDKSGLPNDRFSAERPEGSISTLTIQRTEQRDSAMYRCASSLLAGGQNTQYFGPGTRLTVL.

The V call is TRBV20-1, the J call TRBJ2-5; possibly TRBD2 for D (5 bases). The germline gives CDR1 DFQATT, CDR2 SNEGSKA (reference sequence). This CDR3 spans 11 amino acids. Trimming stripped 5 bases from V and 5 bases from J, with 9 bases between. DNA of the CDR3: TGCAGTGCTGGCCCGGGGGAGACCCAGTACTTC. It codes for CSAGPGETQYF.

This clonotype has at least ten counts. This chain connects TRBV9 to TRBJ1-1; D ambiguous. Trimming took 4 bases from V and 3 from J, leaving 16 bases between them. The germline gives CDR1 SGDLS, CDR2 YYNGEE. CDR3 size: 15 residues. CDR3 sequence (DNA): TGTGCCAGCAGCCCCCTCGACGGGGTGGACACTGAAGCTTTCTTT. Protein product: CASSPLDGVDTEAFF.

This clonotype was observed a handful of times. The J gene is TRBJ1-5, the V gene TRBV6-1, with 11 bases lining up with TRBD1. The CDR3 extends over 16 amino acids. Germline-derived CDR1 and CDR2 are MNHNS and SASEGT. Germline trimming cut 6 bases from V and 1 base from J; bases unmatched to any gene: 5. The CDR3, as DNA: TGTGCCAGCAGAGGACAGGGGGCCTCGAGCAATCAGCCCCAGCATTTT. This encodes CASRGQGASSNQPQHF.